This entry is about one T cell receptor beta chain. Its target is unknown. This sample stems from a study of T cells after yellow fever vaccination. Study-wide points: Weaker overall was a secondary response that nonetheless peaked faster, on day 5 versus 15. High-abundance clonotypes from the bulk population could contaminate FACS-sorted repertoires. Clones from primary vaccination mostly reappeared after the booster (around 96% CD4, less than 90% CD8).

The germline V gene has CDR1 MGHDK and CDR2 SYGVNS. Trimming removed 3 bases from V and 3 bases from J; junction bases left unmatched: 8. The CDR3 is 17 residues long. UMIs were added to TCR cDNA along with a universal primer site when it was made by 5'RACE template switching. Each CDR3 protein gets one entry after TCRdb re-called the 5' RACE reads with MiXCR. The sample lists more than 450,000 distinct CDR3 sequences, 21% occurring once. The source was PBMCs, collected more than 20 days after the first yellow fever vaccination. The sequence came from a man aged 18 to 35 who received the YFV17D yellow fever vaccine. The chain has TRBV25-1 and TRBJ2-2; 9 bases align to TRBD2. The CDR3 spells CASSDGSSGGDTGELFF. In DNA, the CDR3 is TGTGCCAGCAGTGATGGAAGTAGCGGGGGCGACACCGGGGAGCTGTTTTTT.